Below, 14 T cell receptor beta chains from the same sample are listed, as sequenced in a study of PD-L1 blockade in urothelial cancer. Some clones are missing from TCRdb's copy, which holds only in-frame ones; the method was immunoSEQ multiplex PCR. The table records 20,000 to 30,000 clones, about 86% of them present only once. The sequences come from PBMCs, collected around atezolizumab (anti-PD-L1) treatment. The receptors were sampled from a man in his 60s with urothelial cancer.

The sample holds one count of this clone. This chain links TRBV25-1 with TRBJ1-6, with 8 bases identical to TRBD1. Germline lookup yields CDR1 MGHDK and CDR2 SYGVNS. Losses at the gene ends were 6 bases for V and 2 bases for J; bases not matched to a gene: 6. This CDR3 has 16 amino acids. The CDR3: CASRHRGSAYNSPLHF. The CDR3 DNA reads TGTGCCAGCAGACACAGGGGGAGCGCCTATAATTCACCCCTCCACTTT.

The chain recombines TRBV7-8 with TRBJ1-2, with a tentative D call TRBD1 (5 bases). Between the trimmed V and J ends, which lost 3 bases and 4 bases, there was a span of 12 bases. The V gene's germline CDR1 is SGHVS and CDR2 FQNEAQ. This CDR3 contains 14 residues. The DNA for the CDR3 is TGTGCCAGCAGCTTGGGACTTACCACCTATGGCTACACCTTC. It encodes CASSLGLTTYGYTF.

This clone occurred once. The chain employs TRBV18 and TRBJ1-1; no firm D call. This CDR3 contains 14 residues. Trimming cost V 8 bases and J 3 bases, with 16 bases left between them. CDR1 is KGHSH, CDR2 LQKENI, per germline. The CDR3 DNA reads TGTGCCAGCGCCCTAACTCCGGGAGACACTGAAGCTTTCTTT. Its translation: CASALTPGDTEAFF.

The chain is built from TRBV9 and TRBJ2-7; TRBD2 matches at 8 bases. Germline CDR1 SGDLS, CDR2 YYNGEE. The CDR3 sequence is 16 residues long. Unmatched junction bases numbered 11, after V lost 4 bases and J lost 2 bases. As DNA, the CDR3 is TGTGCCAGCAGCCCGGGGGGGGCGGCGAAAACCTACGAGCAGTACTTC. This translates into CASSPGGAAKTYEQYF.

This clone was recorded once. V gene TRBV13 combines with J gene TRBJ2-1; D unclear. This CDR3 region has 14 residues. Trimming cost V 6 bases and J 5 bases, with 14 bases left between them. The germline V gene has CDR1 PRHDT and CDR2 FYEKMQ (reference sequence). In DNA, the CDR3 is TGTGCCAGCAGTCTCCGGTGGTACGACAATGAGCAGTTCTTC. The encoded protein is CASSLRWYDNEQFF.

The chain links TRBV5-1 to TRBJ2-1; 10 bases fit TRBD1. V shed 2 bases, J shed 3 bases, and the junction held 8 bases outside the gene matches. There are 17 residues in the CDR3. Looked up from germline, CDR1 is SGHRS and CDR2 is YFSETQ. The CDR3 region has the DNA TGCGCCAGCAGCTTATCTGCCGGGACAGGGGTCTACAATGAGCAGTTCTTC. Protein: CASSLSAGTGVYNEQFF.

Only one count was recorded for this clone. In DNA form, the CDR3 reads TGTGCCAGCAGTGAACCCGGGGTTGTCACTGAAGCTTTCTTT. This gives the protein CASSEPGVVTEAFF. The chain has TRBV25-1 and TRBJ1-1; no definite D call. The V and J ends lost 2 bases and 4 bases respectively, with 11 bases between them. This CDR3 has 14 amino acids. Germline V gene data show CDR1 as MGHDK and CDR2 as SYGVNS.

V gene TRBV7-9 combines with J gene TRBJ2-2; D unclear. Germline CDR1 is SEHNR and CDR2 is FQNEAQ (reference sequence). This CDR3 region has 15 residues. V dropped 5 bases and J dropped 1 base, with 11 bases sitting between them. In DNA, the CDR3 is TGTGCCAGCAGCAAAACGGTGCAGAACACCGGGGAGCTGTTTTTT. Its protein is CASSKTVQNTGELFF.

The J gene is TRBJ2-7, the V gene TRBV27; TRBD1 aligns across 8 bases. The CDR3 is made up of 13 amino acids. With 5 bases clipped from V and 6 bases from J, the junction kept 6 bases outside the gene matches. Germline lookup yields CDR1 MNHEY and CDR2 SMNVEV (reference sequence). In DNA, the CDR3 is TGTGCCAGCAGTACAAGACAGGGGACCGAGCAGTACTTC. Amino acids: CASSTRQGTEQYF.

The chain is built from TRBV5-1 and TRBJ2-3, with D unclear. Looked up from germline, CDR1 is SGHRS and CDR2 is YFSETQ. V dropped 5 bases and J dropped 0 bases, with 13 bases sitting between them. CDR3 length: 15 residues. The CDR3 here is CASRLTPPSTDTQYF. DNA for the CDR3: TGCGCCAGCAGACTTACCCCTCCGAGCACAGATACGCAGTATTTT.

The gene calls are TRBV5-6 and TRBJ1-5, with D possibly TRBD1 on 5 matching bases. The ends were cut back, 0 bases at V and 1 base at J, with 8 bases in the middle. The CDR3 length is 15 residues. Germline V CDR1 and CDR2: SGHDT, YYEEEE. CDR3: CASSLAGGSNQPQHF. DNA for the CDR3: TGTGCCAGCAGCTTGGCCGGGGGGAGCAATCAGCCCCAGCATTTT.

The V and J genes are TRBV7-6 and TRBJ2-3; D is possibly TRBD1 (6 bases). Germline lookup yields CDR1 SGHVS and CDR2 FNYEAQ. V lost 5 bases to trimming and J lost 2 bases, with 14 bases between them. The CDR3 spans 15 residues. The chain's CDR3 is CASSPGTHLTDTQYF. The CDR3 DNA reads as TGTGCCAGCAGCCCGGGGACACACCTCACAGATACGCAGTATTTT.

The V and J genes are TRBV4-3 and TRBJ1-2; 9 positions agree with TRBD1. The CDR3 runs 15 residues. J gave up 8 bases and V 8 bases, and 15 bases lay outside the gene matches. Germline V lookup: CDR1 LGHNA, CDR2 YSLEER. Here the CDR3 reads CASLPNRGLTRGYTF. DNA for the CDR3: TGCGCCAGCTTACCAAACAGGGGGCTAACACGCGGCTACACCTTC.

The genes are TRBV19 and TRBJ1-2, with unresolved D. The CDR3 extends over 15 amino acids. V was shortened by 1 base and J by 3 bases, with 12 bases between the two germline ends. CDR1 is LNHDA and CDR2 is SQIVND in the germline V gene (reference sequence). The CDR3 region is CASSIGTGYDYGYTF. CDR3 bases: TGTGCCAGTAGTATAGGAACGGGGTACGACTATGGCTACACCTTC.